This T cell receptor beta chain came from a study of cytomegalovirus exposure and HLA in healthy donors (dated by TCRdb to 2016 to 2017). With regard to the full study: In an earlier analysis of approximately 500 of the donors, about 270 Gb of sequence data and 120 million or so unique TCR beta sequences from about 179 million T cells were reported. Among 300 to 500 genotyped donors of the cohort, an average of around 250,000 unique TCR beta nucleotide sequences was sequenced per donor, of which 15% to 20% were non-productive. In a later genetic analysis, genome-wide SNP genotypes for about three fifths of the roughly 670 donors were used, and that subset was treated as a discovery cohort. In a later analysis, previously published TCR beta repertoires from 670 or so donors were re-analyzed and high-resolution HLA genotyping was added so that TCR occurrence patterns could be studied. Roughly 300 gigabases of sequencing data and 70 million to 100 million unique TCR sequences made up an early release that covered 500 to 650 HLA-typed donors. About five DR-DQ haplotypes were handled as single units for association and clustering, since linkage in the cohort was strong. The number of donors typed differed by locus, with roughly 620-640 for A, B, C, DRB1 and DQB1, around 520 for DQA1, nearly 610 for DPA1, and around 460 for DPB1. To predict cytomegalovirus infection status, the study brought together high-throughput TCR immunosequencing, statistical association of individual TCRs with disease status, and machine learning. To decide whether each TCR beta V gene segment behaved as functional or pseudogenic, an earlier analysis of approximately 590 of the donors relied on high-throughput TCR beta sequencing. In addition to the first cohort of 650 to 750 subjects, a separate validation cohort of 130 or so different subjects was used. In the later analysis, no new phenotypic data were used to find candidate immune exposures; instead, reliance was placed on TCR beta sequences and their occurrence across donors. Class I and class II HLA loci were covered by the typing at four-digit resolution. The study aimed to test whether cataloging public T cell receptors could reveal signatures of past pathogen exposure. Of the roughly 400 genotyped donors, over 80% were placed in the genetic ancestry cluster associated with self-reported Caucasian donors. The study used immunosequencing to profile the T cell repertoires of hundreds of subjects and linked those repertoires to cytomegalovirus serostatus. Donor age, sex, ethnicity and CMV serostatus were compiled together with the repertoire data. All discovery cohort repertoires had been generated using a single sequencing platform. The investigation overall reported the following: A later analysis found that TCR association rates varied across HLA loci, with DRB1 alleles showing the most associated TCRs and HLA-C alleles the fewest. Because some donors lacked HLA typing at each locus, the association tests relied only on the typed subset. In a later genetic analysis, a missense DCLRE1C variant was associated with V-gene and J-gene trimming of TCR beta chains, and the association was replicated in an independent cohort. In a later genetic analysis, fewer N-insertions in productive TCRs were reported among donors in an Asian-associated ancestry cluster than the 666-donor mean. In a later analysis, most CMV-associated TCR beta chains were found to appear HLA-restricted, with HLA associations seemingly driven largely by CMV exposure. A further reported finding was that TCR beta sequences accurately predicted the HLA-A and HLA-B alleles for most subjects in the first cohort. Linkage disequilibrium might explain the correlated functional status among segregating V segments, but an unknown experimental factor could not be ruled out. Sequencing depth was assumed to be roughly uniform across donors in the presence/absence analyses, though that assumption may not hold. In both the original and validation cohorts, the classifier was reported to diagnose cytomegalovirus status with high specificity and sensitivity. An earlier analysis of some 560 of the donors showed that most TCR beta V segments appeared in productive rearrangements either about 87% or about 30% of the time, which broadly matched IMGT annotations. The 87-base-pair reads could not distinguish some IMGT-functional V segments, including TRBV6-2 and TRBV6-3, so those segments were excluded. In vitro tests confirmed that three of the cytomegalovirus-associated TCR beta chains recognize cytomegalovirus antigens. Most TCR sequences were seen in very few donors, while some public TCRs were found in many individuals. It was suggested by the authors that the approach could potentially be generalized to other disease states and immunological phenotypes. In the study, 150 to 200 TCR beta chains were listed as associated with cytomegalovirus. A later analysis found that HLA-associated TCR beta chains were more clonally expanded and had lower generation probabilities than equally common non-associated chains. Immune exposure information for the cohort was limited to CMV serostatus. Only TCR beta chains were sequenced in this cohort, and the absence of alpha or paired-chain data limited detectable features. Because counts were too low, more than 15 rarely observed V segments, including chromosome 9 orphons, were excluded from the earlier analysis of several hundred of the donors. Specific HLA alleles were associated with 15,000 to 20,000 TCR beta sequences at a false discovery rate of 0.05 in a later analysis. A cluster of highly shared sequence variants was judged likely to be a technical artifact of the sequencing pipeline. According to a later analysis, parvovirus B19, influenza, CMV and Epstein-Barr virus appeared linked to several top co-occurrence clusters. When HLA alleles, especially DR and DQ, strongly co-occurred, TCR associations were difficult to assign to individual alleles.

The library was built by means of the immunoSEQ multiplex PCR assay. The multiplex PCR relied on a mix of 60 forward primers for TCR Vbeta segments and 13 reverse primers for TCR Jbeta segments. Amplification of the CDR3 region of rearranged TCR beta genes was performed with a multiplex PCR assay on genomic DNA. Amplified TCR beta libraries were sequenced as 87-base-pair reads on the Illumina HiSeq System. On the study's bioinformatics: Across the 500 to 700 repertoires, a later analysis counted some 81 million unique TCR beta chains, approximately 10 million of which were shared by at least two donors. A nearest-neighbor algorithm error-corrected the raw reads and collapsed the reads into unique sequences, merging closely related sequences to remove PCR and sequencing errors. V, D and J gene segments were assigned by aligning CDR3 sequences to IMGT reference sequences. Each retained sequence needed at least a six-nucleotide match to both a V gene segment and a J gene segment. Rearrangements were classified as productive when the CDR3 lacked stop codons and remained in frame with V and J, and all other rearrangements were classified as non-productive. Following IMGT convention, CDR3 was defined as the stretch from the second conserved V-encoded cysteine to the conserved J-encoded phenylalanine. In an earlier analysis of 587 of the donors, sequences lacking an unambiguous match to a single V gene segment were excluded. An earlier analysis of several hundred of the donors called V segments functional above 56.7% productive rearrangements and segregating when the between-donor standard deviation exceeded 5%. A statistical classification framework was built for diagnosing cytomegalovirus status from the catalog of TCR beta chain sequences. In a later analysis, TCR nucleotide sequences were compared against IMGT/GENE-DB human TR gene sequences so that V and J genes could be assigned. Using the TCRdist pipeline, a later analysis assigned CDR3 sequences along with most-parsimonious VDJ recombination scenarios. In a later analysis, each TCR beta chain was defined by its CDR3 amino acid sequence together with its V-gene family, and reads lacking a unique V-gene family were excluded. A later analysis removed roughly 590 highly shared, low-generation-probability nucleotide sequences to deal with suspected cross-contamination and a sequencing artifact. In a later analysis, a clonal expansion index was calculated for each public chain from normalized within-repertoire ranks of inferred template counts. In a later analysis, generation probabilities were computed with a VDJ recombination model fitted to out-of-frame rearrangements, and the resulting probabilities were checked against IGoR. In a later analysis, hypergeometric tests were used to score TCR-TCR, TCR-HLA and TCR-CMV co-occurrence, with a repertoire-size bias correction applied to TCR pairs. A later analysis estimated false discovery rates by permuting HLA or CMV assignments 20 times. In a later analysis, co-occurring TCRs were grouped with DBSCAN, and TCRdist sequence similarity was added when clustering was performed within HLA-allele-positive subsets. Repertoires with fewer than 30,000 or more than 120,000 public chains were left out of co-occurrence clustering, as were a handful of repertoires with anomalous nucleotide sharing. TCRdb re-hosts the immuneACCESS table, in-frame sequences only. Its copies lack some clones; in the studies checked, an unresolved V gene accounts for under half of them, and the cause for the rest is not known. The V and J calls and the clone size are those of that table, but D and trimming were determined from the DNA. This sample is represented by tens of thousands of clones; 84% of them were singletons. Clones ranked in the top ten supply 5.6% of the sample.

The cohort was made up of 500 to 850 healthy bone marrow donors. All cohort members were sampled while nominally healthy, although unrecorded immune exposures were likely present. The donor was CMV seropositive and belonged to the group of 270 or so seropositive cohort members. Each donor provided a peripheral blood sample, and peripheral blood mononuclear cells were used for TCR beta sequencing. The Qiagen DNeasy Blood Extraction Kit was used to extract genomic DNA from the blood cell samples. Notes on this clone: What this receptor recognizes is not known. There are no base qualities to consult, and no much larger clone falls within one base.

From the germline V gene, CDR1 is SGHRS and CDR2 is YFSETQ. V was cut back by 5 bases and J by 1 base, leaving a gap of 9 bases between them. Including the terminal cysteine and phenylalanine, the CDR3 comprises 14 residues. Just the 42-base CDR3 DNA is kept, in frame starting at base 1. The sample comprised PBMCs. The V and J genes are TRBV5-1 and TRBJ2-2; TRBD1 is perhaps the D gene, given 6 matching bases. The sequence was collected from a woman between 18 and 29 years old in good health and CMV-seropositive. This receptor carries the CDR3 CASRPTGNTGELFF. The DNA is as follows: TGCGCCAGCAGACCGACAGGGAACACCGGGGAGCTGTTTTTT.